Listed here is a single T cell receptor beta chain. Its antigen remains unidentified. CDR3 size: 16 residues. V was pared by 10 bases and J by 8 bases, with 23 bases of the junction left unmatched. Per germline, CDR1 MNHNY and CDR2 SVGAGI (reference sequence). Genomic DNA was the PCR template. Amplification of the beta chain CDR3 used 30 forward and 13 reverse multiplex primers. TCRdb re-derived calls from the multiplex PCR reads in MiXCR, one entry per CDR3 protein. Here the sample spans approximately 260,000 distinct CDR3 sequences, over 45% being singletons. The data belong to a study of type 1 and type 2 diabetes patients. Study-level background: Samples came from type 1 diabetic, type 2 diabetic or nondiabetic people, recruited in China. Notes on the study in general: Type 2 diabetes patients had few highly-expanded CD4+ clones, median one.

Material: peripheral blood mononuclear cells (PBMCs). The chain carries TRBV6-6 and TRBJ2-7; 7 positions match TRBD2. This TCR derives from a man aged 18-30 years with type 2 diabetes. This chain's CDR3 is CAIRVPLERGGYKQYF. The CDR3, as DNA: TGTGCCATCAGAGTCCCCCTCGAGCGGGGCGGGTACAAGCAGTACTTC.